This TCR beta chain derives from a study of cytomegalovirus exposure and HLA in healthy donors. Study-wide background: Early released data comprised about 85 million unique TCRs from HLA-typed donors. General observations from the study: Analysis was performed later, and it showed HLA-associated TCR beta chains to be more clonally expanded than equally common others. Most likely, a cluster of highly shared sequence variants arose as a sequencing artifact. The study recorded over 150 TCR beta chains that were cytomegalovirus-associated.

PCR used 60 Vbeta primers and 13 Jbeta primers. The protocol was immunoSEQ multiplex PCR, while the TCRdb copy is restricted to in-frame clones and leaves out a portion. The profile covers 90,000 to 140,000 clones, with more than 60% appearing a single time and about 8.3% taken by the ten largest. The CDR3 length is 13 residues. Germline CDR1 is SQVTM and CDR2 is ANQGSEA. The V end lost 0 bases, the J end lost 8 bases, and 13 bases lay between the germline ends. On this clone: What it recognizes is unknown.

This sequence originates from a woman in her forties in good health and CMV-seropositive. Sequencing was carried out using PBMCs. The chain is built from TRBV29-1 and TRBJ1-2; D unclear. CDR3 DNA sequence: TGCAGCGTTGAAGATCGGAGGTCTTGGGGCTACACCTTC. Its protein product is CSVEDRRSWGYTF.